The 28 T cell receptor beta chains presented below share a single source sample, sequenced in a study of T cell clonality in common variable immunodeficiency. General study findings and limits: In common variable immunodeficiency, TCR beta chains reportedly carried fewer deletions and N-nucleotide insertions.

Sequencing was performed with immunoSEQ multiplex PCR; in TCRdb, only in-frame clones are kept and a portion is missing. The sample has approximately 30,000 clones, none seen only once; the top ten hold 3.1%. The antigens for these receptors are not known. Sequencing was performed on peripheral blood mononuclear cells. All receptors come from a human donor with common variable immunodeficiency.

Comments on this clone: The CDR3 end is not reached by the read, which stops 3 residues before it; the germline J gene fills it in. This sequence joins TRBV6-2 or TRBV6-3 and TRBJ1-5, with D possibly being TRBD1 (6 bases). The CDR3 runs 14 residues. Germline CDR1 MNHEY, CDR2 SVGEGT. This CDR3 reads CASLAAGARAPQHF. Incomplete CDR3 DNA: TGTGCCAGCCTCGCGGCAGGGGCCAGGGCCCCC.

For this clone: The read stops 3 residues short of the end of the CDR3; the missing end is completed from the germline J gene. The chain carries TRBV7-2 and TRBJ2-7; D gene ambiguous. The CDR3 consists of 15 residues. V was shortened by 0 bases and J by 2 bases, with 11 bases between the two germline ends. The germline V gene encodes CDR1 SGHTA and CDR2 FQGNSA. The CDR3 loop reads CASSLARDTTYEQYF. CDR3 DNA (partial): TGTGCCAGCAGCTTAGCCCGTGACACAACCTACGAG. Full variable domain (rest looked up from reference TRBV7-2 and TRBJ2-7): GAGVSQSPSNKVTEKGKDVELRCDPISGHTALYWYRQSLGQGLEFLIYFQGNSAPDKSGLPSDRFSAERTGGSVSTLTIQRTQQEDSAVYLCASSLARDTTYEQYFGPGTRLTVT.

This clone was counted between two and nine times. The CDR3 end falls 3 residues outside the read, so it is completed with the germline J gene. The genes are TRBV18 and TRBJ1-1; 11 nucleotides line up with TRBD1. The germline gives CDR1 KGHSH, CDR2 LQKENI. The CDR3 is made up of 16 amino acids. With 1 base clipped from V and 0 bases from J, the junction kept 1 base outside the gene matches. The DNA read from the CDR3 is TGTGCCAGCTCACCACGGACAGGGGGCCTGAACACTGAA. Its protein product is CASSPRTGGLNTE. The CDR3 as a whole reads CASSPRTGGLNTEAFF. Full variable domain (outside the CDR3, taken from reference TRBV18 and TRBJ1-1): NAGVMQNPRHLVRRRGQEARLRCSPMKGHSHVYWYRQLPEEGLKFMVYLQKENIIDESGMPKERFSAEFPKEGPSILRIQQVVRGDSAAYFCASSPRTGGLNTEAFFGQGTRLTVV.

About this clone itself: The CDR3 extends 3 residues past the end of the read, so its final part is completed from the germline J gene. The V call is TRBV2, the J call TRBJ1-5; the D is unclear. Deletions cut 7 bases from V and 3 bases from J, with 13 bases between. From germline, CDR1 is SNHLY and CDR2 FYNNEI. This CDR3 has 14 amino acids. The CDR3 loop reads CASKGTGINQPQHF. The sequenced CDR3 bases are TGTGCCAGCAAGGGCACGGGGATCAATCAGCCC.

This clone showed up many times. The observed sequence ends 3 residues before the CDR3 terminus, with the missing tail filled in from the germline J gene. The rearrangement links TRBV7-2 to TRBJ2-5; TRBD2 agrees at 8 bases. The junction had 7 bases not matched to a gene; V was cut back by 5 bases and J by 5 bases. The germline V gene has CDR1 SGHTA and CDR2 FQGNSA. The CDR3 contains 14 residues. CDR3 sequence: CASSETGGLETQYF. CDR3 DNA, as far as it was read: TGTGCCAGCAGCGAGACGGGGGGGCTGGAGACC.

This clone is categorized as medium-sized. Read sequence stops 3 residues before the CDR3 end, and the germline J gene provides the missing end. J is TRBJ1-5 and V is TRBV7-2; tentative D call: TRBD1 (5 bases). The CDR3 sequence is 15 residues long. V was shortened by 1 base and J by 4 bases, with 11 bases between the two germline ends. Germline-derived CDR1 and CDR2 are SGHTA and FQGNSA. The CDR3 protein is CASSLGGAWNQPQHF. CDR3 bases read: TGTGCCAGCAGCTTAGGGGGCGCGTGGAATCAGCCC.

CDR3 sequence: CASSGGIRQGGEQYF. Partial CDR3 DNA: TGTGCCAGCAGTGGGGGGATACGGCAGGGGGGCGAG. The chain joins TRBV6-1 to TRBJ2-7; D possibly corresponds to TRBD1 (7 bases). With the read ending 3 residues before the CDR3 end, the germline J gene is used to fill in that end. Trimming pared 4 bases from V and 6 bases from J, leaving 19 bases between. Germline V gene data show CDR1 as MNHNS and CDR2 as SASEGT. The CDR3 contains 15 residues.

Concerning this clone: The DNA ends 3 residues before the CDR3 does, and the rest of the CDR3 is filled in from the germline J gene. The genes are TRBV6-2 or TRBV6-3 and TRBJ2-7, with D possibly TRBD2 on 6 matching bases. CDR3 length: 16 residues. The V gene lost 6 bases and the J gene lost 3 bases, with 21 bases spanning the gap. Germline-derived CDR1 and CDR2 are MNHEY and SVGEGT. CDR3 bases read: TGTGCCAGCAGCCCGTTTAAGGCGCGGGGCTTCTACGAG. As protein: CASSPFKARGFYE. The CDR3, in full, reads CASSPFKARGFYEQYF.

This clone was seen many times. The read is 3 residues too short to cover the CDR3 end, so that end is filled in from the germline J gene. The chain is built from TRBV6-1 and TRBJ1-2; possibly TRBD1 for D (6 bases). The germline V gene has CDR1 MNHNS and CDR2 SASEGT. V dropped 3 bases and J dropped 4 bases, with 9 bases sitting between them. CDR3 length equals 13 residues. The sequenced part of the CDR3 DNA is TGTGCCAGCAGTGATGGACAGCTCTATGGC. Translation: CASSDGQLYG. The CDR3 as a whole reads CASSDGQLYGYTF.

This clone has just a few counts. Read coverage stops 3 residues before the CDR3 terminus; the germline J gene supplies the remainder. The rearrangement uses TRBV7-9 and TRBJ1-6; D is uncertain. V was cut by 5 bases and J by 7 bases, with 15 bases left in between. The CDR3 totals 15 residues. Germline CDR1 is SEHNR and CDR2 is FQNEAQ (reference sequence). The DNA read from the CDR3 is TGTGCCAGCAGCCACCACGGGGTTCCAAATTCACCC. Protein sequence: CASSHHGVPNSP. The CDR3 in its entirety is CASSHHGVPNSPLHF.

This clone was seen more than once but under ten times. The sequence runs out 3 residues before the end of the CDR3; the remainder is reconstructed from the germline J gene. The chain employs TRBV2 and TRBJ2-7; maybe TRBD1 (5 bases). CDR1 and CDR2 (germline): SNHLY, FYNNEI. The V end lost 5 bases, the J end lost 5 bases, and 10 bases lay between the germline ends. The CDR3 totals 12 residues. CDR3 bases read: TGTGCCAGCAGTCCCGACAGCAACGAG. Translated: CASSPDSNE. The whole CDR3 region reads CASSPDSNEQYF.

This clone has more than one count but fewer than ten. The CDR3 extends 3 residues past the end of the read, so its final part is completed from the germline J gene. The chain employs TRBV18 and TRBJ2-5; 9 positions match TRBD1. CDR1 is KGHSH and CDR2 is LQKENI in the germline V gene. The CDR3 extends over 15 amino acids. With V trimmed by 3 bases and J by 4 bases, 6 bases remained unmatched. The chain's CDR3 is CASSPGQGGAETQYF. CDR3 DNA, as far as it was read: TGTGCCAGCTCACCGGGACAGGGTGGGGCAGAGACC.

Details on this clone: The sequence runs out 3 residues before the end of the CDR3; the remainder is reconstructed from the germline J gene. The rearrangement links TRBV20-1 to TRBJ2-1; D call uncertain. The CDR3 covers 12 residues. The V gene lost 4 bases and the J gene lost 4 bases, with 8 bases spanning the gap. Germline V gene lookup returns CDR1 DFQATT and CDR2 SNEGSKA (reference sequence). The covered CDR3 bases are TGCAGTGCTATGACTCATTACAATGAG. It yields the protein CSAMTHYNE. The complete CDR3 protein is CSAMTHYNEQFF.

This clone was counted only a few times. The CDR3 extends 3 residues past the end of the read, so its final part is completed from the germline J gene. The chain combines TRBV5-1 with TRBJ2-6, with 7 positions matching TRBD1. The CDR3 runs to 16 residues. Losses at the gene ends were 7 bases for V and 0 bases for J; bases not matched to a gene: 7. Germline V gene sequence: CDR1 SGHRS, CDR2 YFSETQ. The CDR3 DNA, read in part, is TGCGCCAGCGGGACAGCTCACAGCTCTGGGGCCAACGTC. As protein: CASGTAHSSGANV. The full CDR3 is CASGTAHSSGANVLTF.

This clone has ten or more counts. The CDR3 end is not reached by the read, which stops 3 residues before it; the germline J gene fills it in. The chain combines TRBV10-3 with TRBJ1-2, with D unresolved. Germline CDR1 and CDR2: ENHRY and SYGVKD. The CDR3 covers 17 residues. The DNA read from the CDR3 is TGTGCCATCAGTGAGGGTACAGCAAGATCCCACCCATGGGGC. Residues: CAISEGTARSHPWG. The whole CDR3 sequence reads CAISEGTARSHPWGYTF.

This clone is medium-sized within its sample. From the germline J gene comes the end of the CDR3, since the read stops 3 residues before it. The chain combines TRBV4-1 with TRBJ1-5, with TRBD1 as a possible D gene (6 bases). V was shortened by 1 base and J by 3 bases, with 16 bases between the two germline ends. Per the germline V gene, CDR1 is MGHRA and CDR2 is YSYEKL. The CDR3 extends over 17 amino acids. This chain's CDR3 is CASSQVPRAGDNQPQHF. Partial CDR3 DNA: TGCGCCAGCAGCCAAGTACCCCGGGCAGGGGACAATCAGCCC.

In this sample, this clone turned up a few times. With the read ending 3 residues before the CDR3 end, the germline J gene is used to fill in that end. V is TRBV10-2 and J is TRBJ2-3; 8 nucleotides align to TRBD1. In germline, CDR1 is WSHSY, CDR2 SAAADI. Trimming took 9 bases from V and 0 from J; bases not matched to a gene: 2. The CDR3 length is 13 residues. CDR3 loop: CASRDRSTDTQYF. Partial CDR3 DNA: TGCGCCAGTAGGGACAGGAGCACAGATACG.

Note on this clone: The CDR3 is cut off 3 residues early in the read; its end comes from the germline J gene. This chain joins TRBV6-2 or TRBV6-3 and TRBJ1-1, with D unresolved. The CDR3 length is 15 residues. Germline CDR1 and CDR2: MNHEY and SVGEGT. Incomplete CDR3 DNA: TGTGCCAGCAGTCCCGGCCCGAGGACTTCCAGGTCC. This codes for CASSPGPRTSRS. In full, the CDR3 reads CASSPGPRTSRSAFF.

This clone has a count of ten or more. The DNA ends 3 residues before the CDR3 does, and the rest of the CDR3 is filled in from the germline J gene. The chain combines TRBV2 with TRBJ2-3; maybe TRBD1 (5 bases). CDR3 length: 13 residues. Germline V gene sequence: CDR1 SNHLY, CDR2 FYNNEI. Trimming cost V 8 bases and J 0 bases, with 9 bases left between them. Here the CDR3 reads CASGGQSTDTQYF. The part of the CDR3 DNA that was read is TGTGCCAGCGGCGGACAAAGCACAGATACG.

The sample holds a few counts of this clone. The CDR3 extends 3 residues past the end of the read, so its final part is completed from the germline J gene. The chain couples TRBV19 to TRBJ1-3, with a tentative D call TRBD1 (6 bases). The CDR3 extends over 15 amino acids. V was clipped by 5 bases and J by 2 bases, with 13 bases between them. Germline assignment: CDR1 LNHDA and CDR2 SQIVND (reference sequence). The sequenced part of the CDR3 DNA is TGTGCCAGTAGTGGCCTGAAGGGGGCTGGAAACACC. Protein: CASSGLKGAGNT. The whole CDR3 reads CASSGLKGAGNTIYF.

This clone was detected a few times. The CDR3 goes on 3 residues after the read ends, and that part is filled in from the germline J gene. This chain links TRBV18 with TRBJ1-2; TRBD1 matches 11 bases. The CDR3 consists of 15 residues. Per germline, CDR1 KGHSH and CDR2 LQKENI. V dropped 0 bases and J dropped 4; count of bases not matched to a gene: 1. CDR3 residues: CASSPPGTGGYGYTF. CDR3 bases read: TGTGCCAGCTCACCACCCGGGACAGGGGGCTATGGC.

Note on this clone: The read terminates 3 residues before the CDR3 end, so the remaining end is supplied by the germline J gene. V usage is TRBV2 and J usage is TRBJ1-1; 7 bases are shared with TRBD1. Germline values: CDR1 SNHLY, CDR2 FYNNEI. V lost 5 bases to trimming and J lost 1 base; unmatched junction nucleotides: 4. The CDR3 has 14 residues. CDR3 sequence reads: CASSRYRGNTEAFF. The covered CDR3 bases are TGTGCCAGCAGTCGCTACAGGGGGAACACTGAA.

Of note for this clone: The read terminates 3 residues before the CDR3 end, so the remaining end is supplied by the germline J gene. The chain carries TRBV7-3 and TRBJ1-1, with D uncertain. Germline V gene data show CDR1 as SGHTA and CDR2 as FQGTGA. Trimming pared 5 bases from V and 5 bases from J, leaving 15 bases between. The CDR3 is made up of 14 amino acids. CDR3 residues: CASSTGRGRTEAFF. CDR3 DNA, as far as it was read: TGTGCCAGCAGCACCGGACGGGGTAGGACTGAA.

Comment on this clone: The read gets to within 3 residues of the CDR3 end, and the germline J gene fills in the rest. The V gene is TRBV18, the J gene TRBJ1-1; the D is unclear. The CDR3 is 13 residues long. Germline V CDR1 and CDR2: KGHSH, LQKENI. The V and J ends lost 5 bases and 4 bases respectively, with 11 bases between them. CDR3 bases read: TGTGCCAGCTCATTGCGGCCTGTCACTGAA. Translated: CASSLRPVTE. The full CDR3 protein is CASSLRPVTEAFF. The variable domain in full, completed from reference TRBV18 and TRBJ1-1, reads NAGVMQNPRHLVRRRGQEARLRCSPMKGHSHVYWYRQLPEEGLKFMVYLQKENIIDESGMPKERFSAEFPKEGPSILRIQQVVRGDSAAYFCASSLRPVTEAFFGQGTRLTVV.

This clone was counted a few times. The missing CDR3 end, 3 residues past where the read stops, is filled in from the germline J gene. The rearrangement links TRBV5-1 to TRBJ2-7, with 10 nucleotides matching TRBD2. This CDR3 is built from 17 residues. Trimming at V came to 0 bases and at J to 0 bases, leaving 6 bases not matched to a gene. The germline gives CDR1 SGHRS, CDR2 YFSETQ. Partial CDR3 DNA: TGCGCCAGCAGCTTGGTGGGTGTAGCGGGGGGCTCCTACGAG. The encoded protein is CASSLVGVAGGSYE. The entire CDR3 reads CASSLVGVAGGSYEQYF.

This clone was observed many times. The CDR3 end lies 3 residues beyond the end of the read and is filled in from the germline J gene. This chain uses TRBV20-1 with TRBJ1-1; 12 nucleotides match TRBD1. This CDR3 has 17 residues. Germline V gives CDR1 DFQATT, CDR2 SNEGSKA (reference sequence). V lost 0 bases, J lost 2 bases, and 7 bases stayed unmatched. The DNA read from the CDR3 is TGCAGTGCTAGAGATCAGGGACAGGGGGCTCGAAACACTGAA. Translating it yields CSARDQGQGARNTE. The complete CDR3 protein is CSARDQGQGARNTEAFF.

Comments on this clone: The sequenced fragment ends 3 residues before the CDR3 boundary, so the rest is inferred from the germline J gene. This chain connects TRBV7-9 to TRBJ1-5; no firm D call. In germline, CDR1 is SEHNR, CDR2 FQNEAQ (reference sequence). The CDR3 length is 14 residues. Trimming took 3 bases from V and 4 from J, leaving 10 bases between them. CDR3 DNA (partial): TGTGCCAGCAGCTTTTTAGGAGGGAATCAGCCC. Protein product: CASSFLGGNQP. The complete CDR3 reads CASSFLGGNQPQHF. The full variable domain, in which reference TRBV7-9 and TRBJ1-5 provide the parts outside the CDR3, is DTGVSQNPRHKITKRGQNVTFRCDPISEHNRLYWYRQTLGQGPEFLTYFQNEAQLEKSRLLSDRFSAERPKGSFSTLEIQRTEQGDSAMYLCASSFLGGNQPQHFGDGTRLSIL.

Here the CDR3 reads CASSDQGALSSGNTIYF. CDR3 bases read: TGTGCCAGTAGTGATCAGGGGGCGCTGAGCTCTGGAAACACC. The chain has TRBV19 and TRBJ1-3, with TRBD1 matching over 8 bases. The read halts 3 residues ahead of the CDR3 end, with the missing end drawn from the germline J gene. The germline gives CDR1 LNHDA, CDR2 SQIVND (reference sequence). The junction had 9 bases not matched to a gene; V was cut back by 5 bases and J by 0 bases. CDR3 length: 17 residues. The full variable domain, its missing parts supplied by reference TRBV19 and TRBJ1-3, is DGGITQSPKYLFRKEGQNVTLSCEQNLNHDAMYWYRQDPGQGLRLIYYSQIVNDFQKGDIAEGYSVSREKKESFPLTVTSAQKNPTAFYLCASSDQGALSSGNTIYFGEGSWLTVV.